This paragraph covers one TCR beta chain sequence. Its antigen is currently unknown. This entry belongs to a study of T-cell memory formation after mild COVID-19. At the level of the study: Largely, the TCR clusters proved donor specific.

Study results and caveats: Whereas later expanders leaned CD4+, clones contracting day 15 to 85 showed a balanced CD4/CD8 makeup. Shrinking CD4+ clones resided mostly in CM and EM, and CD8+ ones in EMRA. The authors left the SARS-CoV-2 specificity of second-wave clones peaking on day 37 unconfirmed.

TCRdb re-called the 5' RACE reads through MiXCR, storing one row per CDR3 protein. The data hold 350,000 to 500,000 distinct CDR3 sequences, with more than 20% observed a single time. The TCR was taken from an adult woman who had mild COVID-19 (a few samples of this study predate the infection). Cell type and time point are not known. The sequenced material came from PBMCs or a T cell subset sorted from them (not recorded which).

For the CDR3, the DNA is TGTGCCATCAGCAGTATAACCCAGGGGTCGGGAGCCGGGGAGCTGTTTTTT. Translating gives CAISSITQGSGAGELFF. J is TRBJ2-2 and V is TRBV10-3; D assignment may be TRBD1 or TRBD2 (6 bases each). V dropped 6 bases and J dropped 6 bases, with 23 bases sitting between them. There are 17 residues in the CDR3. CDR1 ENHRY and CDR2 SYGVKD come from the germline V gene.